This entry describes one TCR beta chain. Authors' data handling: Reference gene primer amplification gave nucleated cell count estimates. Some clones are missing from TCRdb's copy, which holds only in-frame ones; the method was immunoSEQ multiplex PCR. The D gene and trimming were derived from the DNA, and the V and J assignments and clone size from that table. Of about 280,000 clones detected, about 82% appear once; the ten largest clones hold roughly 5%. These data belong to a study of blood T cell repertoires in COVID-19. About the study: There were acute and convalescent COVID-19 samples, and they came from the United States, Italy and Spain. Sources were T cells, B-cell-depleted T cells, or PBMCs; the material itself was cDNA or gDNA.

The V end lost 6 bases, the J end lost 6 bases, and 6 bases lay between the germline ends. Germline lookup yields CDR1 MNHEY and CDR2 SVGAGI. The length of the CDR3 is 11 residues. The chain employs TRBV6-5 and TRBJ1-5, with TRBD1 as a possible D gene (5 bases). The sequence came from a man over 45 with active or convalescent COVID-19. Sample: peripheral blood. This CDR3 reads CASRGGQPQHF. The CDR3 nucleotides are TGTGCCAGCAGGGGGGGTCAGCCCCAGCATTTT.